The next 16 T cell receptor beta chains were all read from a single sample in a study of blood T cell repertoires in COVID-19. Libraries were prepared by immunoSEQ multiplex PCR; TCRdb keeps only in-frame clonotypes and omits some of them. The data hold around 370,000 clones, with approximately 89% observed a single time. The sample was peripheral blood. The receptor source for this set is a woman aged 18-35 years who had recovered from COVID-19.

The chain employs TRBV11-3 and TRBJ1-2; D is perhaps TRBD1 (5 bases). This CDR3 comprises 15 residues. Trimming left V 1 base short and J 4 bases short, with 13 bases between. CDR1 and CDR2 from the germline V gene are SGHNT and YENEEA. The CDR3 region is CASSLGGRGFYGYTF. The CDR3 DNA sequence: TGTGCCAGCAGCTTAGGCGGACGGGGGTTCTATGGCTACACCTTC.

The chain is built from TRBV10-3 and TRBJ2-6; D unresolved. Looked up from germline, CDR1 is ENHRY and CDR2 is SYGVKD. This CDR3 has 14 residues. Between the trimmed V and J ends, which lost 3 bases and 1 base, there was a span of 4 bases. The CDR3: CAISEISGANVLTF. CDR3 coding DNA: TGTGCCATCAGTGAAATATCTGGGGCCAACGTCCTGACTTTC.

The CDR3 region is CASSTTGGTLYGYTF. The CDR3 DNA is TGTGCCAGCAGCACAACAGGGGGTACCCTCTATGGCTACACCTTC. The chain couples TRBV7-2 to TRBJ1-2, with TRBD1 identical over 8 bases. The CDR3 has 15 amino acids. V trimming: 5 bases; J trimming: 4 bases; junction bases outside the gene matches: 9. Germline-derived CDR1 and CDR2 are SGHTA and FQGNSA.

The chain is built from TRBV6-2 or TRBV6-3 and TRBJ1-6, with D possibly matching TRBD1 (5 bases). Between the trimmed V and J ends, which lost 2 bases and 7 bases, there was a span of 27 bases. The length of the CDR3 is 20 residues. Germline CDR1 MNHEY, CDR2 SVGEGT. CDR3 sequence: CASSYTPRDSTIPPNSPLHF. The CDR3 region has the DNA TGTGCCAGCAGTTACACCCCCAGGGACTCAACGATACCACCGAATTCACCCCTCCACTTT.

The chain joins TRBV25-1 to TRBJ1-1, with unresolved D. The V end lost 5 bases, the J end lost 1 base, and 8 bases lay between the germline ends. Per the germline V gene, CDR1 is MGHDK and CDR2 is SYGVNS. This CDR3 has 13 residues. CDR3 in amino acids: CASSFSANTEAFF. CDR3 bases: TGTGCCAGCAGTTTTAGCGCGAACACTGAAGCTTTCTTT.

The chain is built from TRBV29-1 and TRBJ1-1; TRBD1 agrees at 12 bases. The CDR3 is made up of 15 amino acids. The V segment lost 6 bases and the J segment 5 bases; nucleotides outside the gene matches: 10. Germline V CDR1 and CDR2: SQVTM, ANQGSEA. This chain's CDR3 is CSVLGTGGLGTEAFF. The CDR3 DNA sequence: TGCAGCGTGTTAGGGACAGGGGGCTTGGGGACTGAAGCTTTCTTT.

This chain uses TRBV2 with TRBJ1-5; TRBD1 matches 9 bases. J was trimmed by 6 bases and V by 6 bases; bases with no gene match: 12. The germline V gene has CDR1 SNHLY and CDR2 FYNNEI. This CDR3 is built from 16 residues. The CDR3 DNA reads TGTGCCAGCAGGGAACGGGGACAGGGATCAAGTCAGCCCCAGCATTTT. Amino acid sequence: CASRERGQGSSQPQHF.

The CDR3 region is CATSDLTGDTEAFF. The CDR3 DNA is TGTGCCACCAGTGATTTGACCGGGGACACTGAAGCTTTCTTT. The rearrangement joins TRBV24-1 to TRBJ1-1; D is uncertain. The V gene's germline CDR1 is KGHDR and CDR2 SFDVKD. Trimming removed 0 bases at V and 3 bases at J, with 7 bases between. This CDR3 contains 14 residues.

This sequence joins TRBV27 and TRBJ1-2; TRBD1 agrees at 7 bases. CDR1 and CDR2 (germline): MNHEY, SMNVEV (reference sequence). This CDR3 spans 16 amino acids. Trimming removed 0 bases from V and 3 bases from J; junction bases left unmatched: 7. The CDR3 sequence is CASSLSYSTGHYGYTF. CDR3 in DNA: TGTGCCAGCAGTTTATCCTACTCGACAGGGCACTATGGCTACACCTTC.

The chain recombines TRBV4-1 with TRBJ2-3; TRBD2 might be the D (6 bases). The ends were cut back, 0 bases at V and 3 bases at J, with 13 bases in the middle. Germline V gene data show CDR1 as MGHRA and CDR2 as YSYEKL. This CDR3 contains 16 residues. The CDR3 reads CASSQEVASGTDTQYF. DNA of the CDR3: TGCGCCAGCAGCCAAGAAGTAGCGAGCGGGACAGATACGCAGTATTTT.

The J gene is TRBJ1-5, the V gene TRBV29-1, with a possible D match to TRBD1 (5 bases). The CDR3 runs 15 residues. Deletions cut 4 bases from V and 0 bases from J, with 13 bases between. Germline V CDR1 and CDR2: SQVTM, ANQGSEA. The CDR3 here is CSVGRDADSNQPQHF. The DNA of the CDR3 is TGCAGCGTTGGGCGGGACGCGGATAGCAATCAGCCCCAGCATTTT.

This rearrangement joins TRBV6-5 to TRBJ2-2; D is uncertain. Germline V gives CDR1 MNHEY, CDR2 SVGAGI. Between the trimmed V and J ends, which lost 6 bases and 8 bases, there was a span of 10 bases. This CDR3 contains 12 residues. CDR3 sequence reads: CASSPTRGELFF. As DNA, the CDR3 is TGTGCCAGCAGCCCCACGCGGGGGGAGCTGTTTTTT.

This chain joins TRBV4-2 and TRBJ1-6; no firm D call. Germline V gene data show CDR1 as LGHNA and CDR2 as YNFKEQ. V was shortened by 0 bases and J by 2 bases, with 2 bases between the two germline ends. This CDR3 has 14 residues. The CDR3 spells CASSQDTYNSPLHF. CDR3 nucleotide sequence: TGTGCCAGCAGCCAAGATACCTATAATTCACCCCTCCACTTT.

The chain has TRBV30 and TRBJ1-5; 11 bases match TRBD1. The CDR3 runs to 14 residues. Trimming took 0 bases from V and 6 from J; bases not matched to a gene: 1. Germline V lookup: CDR1 GTSNPN, CDR2 SVGIG (reference sequence). In DNA form, the CDR3 reads TGTGCCTGGAGTGTTGGACAGGGGGCTCAGCCCCAGCATTTT. It encodes CAWSVGQGAQPQHF.

The chain carries TRBV4-3 and TRBJ2-2; D perhaps matches TRBD2 (6 bases). Germline CDR1 reads LGHNA; CDR2 reads YSLEER. The CDR3 consists of 16 residues. The V gene lost 0 bases and the J gene lost 0 bases, with 8 bases spanning the gap. The CDR3 loop reads CASSQETSPNTGELFF. Written as DNA, the CDR3 is TGCGCCAGCAGCCAAGAGACTAGTCCGAACACCGGGGAGCTGTTTTTT.

V usage is TRBV7-2 and J usage is TRBJ2-1, with a weak D call TRBD2 (5 bases). The CDR3 is made up of 15 amino acids. Germline loops: CDR1 SGHTA, CDR2 FQGNSA. Trimming cost V 0 bases and J 4 bases, with 10 bases left between them. The CDR3 DNA sequence: TGTGCCAGCAGCTTAGCGGGAGAGAGGTACAATGAGCAGTTCTTC. It translates to CASSLAGERYNEQFF. Based on the CDR3 plus reference TRBV7-2 and TRBJ2-1, the full variable domain is GAGVSQSPSNKVTEKGKDVELRCDPISGHTALYWYRQSLGQGLEFLIYFQGNSAPDKSGLPSDRFSAERTGGSVSTLTIQRTQQEDSAVYLCASSLAGERYNEQFFGPGTRLTVL.